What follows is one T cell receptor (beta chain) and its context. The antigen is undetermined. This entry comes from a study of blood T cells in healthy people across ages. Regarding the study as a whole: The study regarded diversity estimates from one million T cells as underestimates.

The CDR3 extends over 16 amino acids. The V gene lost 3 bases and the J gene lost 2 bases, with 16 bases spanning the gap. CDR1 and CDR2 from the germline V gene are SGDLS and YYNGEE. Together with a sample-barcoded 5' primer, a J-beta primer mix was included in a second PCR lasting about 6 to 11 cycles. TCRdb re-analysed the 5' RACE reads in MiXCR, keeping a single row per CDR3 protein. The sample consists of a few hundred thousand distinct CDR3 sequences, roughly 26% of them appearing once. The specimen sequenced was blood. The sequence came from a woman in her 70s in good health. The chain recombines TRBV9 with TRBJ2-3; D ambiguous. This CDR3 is CASSGGVGTVTDTQYF. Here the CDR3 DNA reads TGTGCCAGCAGCGGTGGAGTCGGAACGGTCACAGATACGCAGTATTTT.